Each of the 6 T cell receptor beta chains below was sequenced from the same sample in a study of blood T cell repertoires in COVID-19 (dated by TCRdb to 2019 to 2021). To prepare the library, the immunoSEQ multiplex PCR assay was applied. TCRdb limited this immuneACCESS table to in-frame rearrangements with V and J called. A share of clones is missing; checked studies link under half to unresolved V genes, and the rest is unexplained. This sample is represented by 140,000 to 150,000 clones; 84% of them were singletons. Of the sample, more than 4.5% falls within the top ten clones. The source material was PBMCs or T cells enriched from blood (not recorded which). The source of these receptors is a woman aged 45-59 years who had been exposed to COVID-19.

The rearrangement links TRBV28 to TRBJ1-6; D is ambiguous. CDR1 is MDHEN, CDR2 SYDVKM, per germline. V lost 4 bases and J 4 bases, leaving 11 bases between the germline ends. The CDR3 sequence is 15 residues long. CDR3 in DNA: TGTGCCAGCAGTTCCCCCAACACGTATAATTCACCCCTCCACTTT. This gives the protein CASSSPNTYNSPLHF.

The CDR3 coding sequence is TGCGCCAGCAGCCCCACAGGGACAACTAATGAAAAACTGTTTTTT. Protein product: CASSPTGTTNEKLFF. This chain links TRBV5-1 with TRBJ1-4; TRBD1 is a possible D gene (6 bases). Germline assignment: CDR1 SGHRS and CDR2 YFSETQ. The V gene lost 4 bases and the J gene lost 0 bases, with 10 bases spanning the gap. The CDR3 sequence is 15 residues long.

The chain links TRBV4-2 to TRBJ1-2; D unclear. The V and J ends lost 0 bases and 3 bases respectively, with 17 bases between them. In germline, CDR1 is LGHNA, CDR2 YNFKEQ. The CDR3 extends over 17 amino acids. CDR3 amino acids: CASSQDPGSGRYYGYTF. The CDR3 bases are TGTGCCAGCAGCCAAGATCCTGGGAGTGGGCGATACTATGGCTACACCTTC.

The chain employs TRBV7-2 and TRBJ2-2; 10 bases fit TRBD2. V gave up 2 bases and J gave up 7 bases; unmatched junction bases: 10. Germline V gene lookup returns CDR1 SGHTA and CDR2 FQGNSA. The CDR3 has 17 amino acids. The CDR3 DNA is TGTGCCAGCAGCTTAAGTCTAGCGGGGGCCCGGGGCGGGGAGCTGTTTTTT. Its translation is CASSLSLAGARGGELFF.

CDR3 in amino acids: CASSFPRGTGGYTF. As DNA, the CDR3 is TGTGCCAGCAGCTTCCCACGCGGGACAGGAGGCTACACCTTC. The genes are TRBV11-2 and TRBJ1-2, with 8 bases identical to TRBD1. The germline V gene has CDR1 SGHAT and CDR2 FQNNGV. This CDR3 comprises 14 residues. Trimming cost V 3 bases and J 8 bases; bases outside gene matches: 8.

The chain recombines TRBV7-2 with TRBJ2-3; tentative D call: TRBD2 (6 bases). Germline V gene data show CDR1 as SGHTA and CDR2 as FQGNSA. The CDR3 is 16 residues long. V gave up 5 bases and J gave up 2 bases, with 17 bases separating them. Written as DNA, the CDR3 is TGTGCCAGCAGCCGTGGCGGGGCCGCCTACACAGATACGCAGTATTTT. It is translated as CASSRGGAAYTDTQYF. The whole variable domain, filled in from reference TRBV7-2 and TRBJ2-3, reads GAGVSQSPSNKVTEKGKDVELRCDPISGHTALYWYRQSLGQGLEFLIYFQGNSAPDKSGLPSDRFSAERTGGSVSTLTIQRTQQEDSAVYLCASSRGGAAYTDTQYFGPGTRLTVL.